This TCR beta chain appears in the sequencing data of a study of shared clonotypes between healthy human individuals. All participating donors were Caucasian adults from Nashville, Tennessee. Into CD45RA+ naive and CD45RA-negative memory subsets, the CD4+ cells were split. The run depth of the assay was deep. The assay was immunoSEQ multiplex PCR, and TCRdb's table has in-frame clones only and misses some. The data show about 2 million clones, roughly 94% seen once. Findings and limits, study-wide: The study generally estimated greater richness for naive than memory subsets.

V was cut by 0 bases and J by 0 bases, with 12 bases left in between. This CDR3 is built from 16 residues. From germline, CDR1 is SGHNT and CDR2 YYREEE (reference sequence). A note on this clone: What it binds is not known.

This TCR was recovered from a man aged 18 to 30 in good health. Sequencing used naive CD4+ T cells sorted from blood. Subset defined: CD45RA+ positively selected. This rearrangement joins TRBV5-4 to TRBJ2-5; D not certain. DNA for the CDR3: TGTGCCAGCAGCTTGGATGGGTTGAAGAACCAAGAGACCCAGTACTTC. Translated, it gives CASSLDGLKNQETQYF. Complete variable domain (other parts from reference TRBV5-4 and TRBJ2-5): ETGVTQSPTHLIKTRGQQVTLRCSSQSGHNTVSWYQQALGQGPQFIFQYYREEENGRGNFPPRFSGLQFPNYSSELNVNALELDDSALYLCASSLDGLKNQETQYFGPGTRLLVL.